A single sample is the source of the 19 T cell receptor beta chains below, sequenced in a study of blood T cell repertoires in COVID-19. This table comes from immunoSEQ multiplex PCR, and its TCRdb copy is limited to in-frame clones, with some not included. The table includes some 250,000 clones, just under 90% detected once. Material: PBMCs or T cells enriched from blood (not recorded which). These receptors were obtained from a young woman with acute COVID-19.

The chain has TRBV5-4 and TRBJ2-1; the match to TRBD2 covers 9 bases. V was clipped by 0 bases and J by 2 bases; unmatched bases: 12. CDR1 is SGHNT and CDR2 is YYREEE in the germline V gene (reference sequence). This CDR3 spans 19 amino acids. CDR3 sequence (DNA): TGTGCCAGCAGCTTGGGGAGCGGGGGGCAACCTTTCACCTACAATGAGCAGTTCTTC. It is translated as CASSLGSGGQPFTYNEQFF.

The DNA for the CDR3 is TGTGCCAGCAGTTTATCGAAGGGGGGCAATCAGCCCCAGCATTTT. Protein: CASSLSKGGNQPQHF. The chain links TRBV27 to TRBJ1-5, with TRBD1 as a possible D gene (6 bases). Germline CDR1 and CDR2: MNHEY and SMNVEV (reference sequence). The CDR3 loop spans 15 amino acids. Trimming left V 0 bases short and J 2 bases short, with 8 bases between.

As concerns this clone: Other nucleotide sequences from this sample produce the same CDR3. This chain uses TRBV6-4 with TRBJ2-3; D perhaps matches TRBD1 (6 bases). The CDR3 extends over 15 amino acids. The ends were cut back, 2 bases at V and 0 bases at J, with 9 bases in the middle. Per germline, CDR1 MRHNA and CDR2 SNTAGT. This CDR3 is CASSDGGASTDTQYF. The CDR3 DNA reads TGTGCCAGCAGTGACGGGGGCGCGAGCACAGATACGCAGTATTTT.

This clone appeared once. The gene calls are TRBV4-1 and TRBJ1-1; D gene unclear. Looked up from germline, CDR1 is MGHRA and CDR2 is YSYEKL. V shed 4 bases and J shed 4 bases, with 13 bases lying between them. The CDR3 totals 14 residues. The CDR3 protein is CASSLTVIGTEAFF. CDR3 nucleotides: TGCGCCAGCAGCCTCACAGTCATCGGCACTGAAGCTTTCTTT.

The rearrangement joins TRBV20-1 to TRBJ2-7; TRBD2 might be the D (5 bases). This CDR3 has 11 amino acids. V was clipped by 4 bases and J by 7 bases, with 11 bases between them. CDR1 and CDR2 from the germline V gene are DFQATT and SNEGSKA (reference sequence). The CDR3, as DNA: TGCAGTGCTATAGGTACGGGGGAGCAGTACTTC. It encodes CSAIGTGEQYF.

The genes are TRBV28 and TRBJ2-7, with 10 bases fitting TRBD1. This CDR3 spans 14 amino acids. Germline V gene sequence: CDR1 MDHEN, CDR2 SYDVKM. V trimming: 3 bases; J trimming: 6 bases; junction bases outside the gene matches: 5. The CDR3 loop reads CASSLDRGYGEQYF. For the CDR3, the DNA is TGTGCCAGCAGTTTGGACAGGGGGTACGGCGAGCAGTACTTC.

The rearrangement links TRBV5-1 to TRBJ1-2; D is perhaps TRBD1 (6 bases). V lost 4 bases and J lost 3, with 10 bases in between. CDR1 SGHRS and CDR2 YFSETQ come from the germline V gene. The CDR3 covers 13 residues. The CDR3, as DNA: TGCGCCAGCAGCCTGGACAGTTACTATGGCTACACCTTC. Its protein product is CASSLDSYYGYTF. Full variable domain (remainder filled in from reference TRBV5-1 and TRBJ1-2): KAGVTQTPRYLIKTRGQQVTLSCSPISGHRSVSWYQQTPGQGLQFLFEYFSETQRNKGNFPGRFSGRQFSNSRSEMNVSTLELGDSALYLCASSLDSYYGYTFGSGTRLTVV.

The rearrangement joins TRBV7-2 to TRBJ1-1; a weak D match, TRBD1 (6 bases). Trimming cost V 5 bases and J 8 bases, with 12 bases left between them. The CDR3 loop spans 12 amino acids. CDR1 and CDR2 (germline): SGHTA, FQGNSA. CDR3 nucleotides: TGTGCCAGCAGCCACAGGGTTAGGGAAGCTTTCTTT. It specifies CASSHRVREAFF.

This clone was found once. The chain couples TRBV5-6 to TRBJ1-6; a weak D match, TRBD1 (5 bases). The germline V and J ends were trimmed by 0 bases and 3 bases, with 13 bases remaining between them. The CDR3 is made up of 17 amino acids. Germline V gives CDR1 SGHDT, CDR2 YYEEEE. CDR3 bases: TGTGCCAGCAGCTTGGAGGGGTCTGCCCGCTATAATTCACCCCTCCACTTT. Encoded protein: CASSLEGSARYNSPLHF.

The V call is TRBV6-1, the J call TRBJ2-1; tentatively, D is TRBD2 (6 bases). This CDR3 has 14 amino acids. V dropped 2 bases and J dropped 4 bases, with 9 bases sitting between them. Germline CDR1 MNHNS, CDR2 SASEGT. CDR3 DNA sequence: TGTGCCAGCAGTGAATTGGGACTGTACAATGAGCAGTTCTTC. Protein sequence: CASSELGLYNEQFF.

The chain employs TRBV18 and TRBJ1-5, with D tentatively TRBD1 (5 bases). Looked up from germline, CDR1 is KGHSH and CDR2 is LQKENI. There are 16 residues in the CDR3. The germline V and J ends were trimmed by 2 bases and 2 bases, with 13 bases remaining between them. The CDR3 protein is CASSPGAGGRNQPQHF. In nucleotides, the CDR3 is TGTGCCAGCTCACCAGGGGCCGGGGGTCGCAATCAGCCCCAGCATTTT.

The genes are TRBV4-1 and TRBJ1-2; D call uncertain. The CDR3 covers 14 residues. Germline V gene lookup returns CDR1 MGHRA and CDR2 YSYEKL. Trimming took off 2 bases at V and 3 bases at J, with 10 bases between the two ends. The CDR3 here is CASSQPSGYYGYTF. The CDR3 DNA is TGCGCCAGCAGCCAACCCTCCGGGTACTATGGCTACACCTTC.

The chain carries TRBV7-2 and TRBJ2-1, with TRBD1 matching over 10 bases. This CDR3 is 16 amino acids long. Per germline, CDR1 SGHTA and CDR2 FQGNSA. The ends lost 3 bases at V and 4 bases at J; junction bases unmatched: 6. CDR3 region: CASSLEGGQGYNEQFF. CDR3 coding DNA: TGTGCCAGCAGCTTGGAGGGGGGACAGGGGTACAATGAGCAGTTCTTC.

The V and J genes are TRBV9 and TRBJ2-5; 10 bases map to TRBD2. In germline, CDR1 is SGDLS, CDR2 YYNGEE. CDR3 size: 16 residues. With V trimmed by 2 bases and J by 3 bases, 7 bases remained unmatched. CDR3: CASSVSSGGSKETQYF. The CDR3 bases are TGTGCCAGCAGCGTTTCTAGCGGGGGTTCTAAAGAGACCCAGTACTTC.

J is TRBJ1-5 and V is TRBV10-1, with 7 bases fitting TRBD1. The CDR3 is 17 residues long. Losses at the gene ends were 0 bases for V and 1 base for J; bases not matched to a gene: 6. In germline, CDR1 is WNHNN, CDR2 SYGVQD (reference sequence). This chain's CDR3 is CASSESDRVVSNQPQHF. The CDR3, as DNA: TGCGCCAGCAGTGAGTCCGACAGGGTGGTAAGCAATCAGCCCCAGCATTTT.

This chain joins TRBV3-1 (or the pseudogene TRBV3-2) and TRBJ2-1, with 8 bases matching TRBD2. The CDR3 extends over 17 amino acids. In germline, CDR1 is LGHDT, CDR2 YNNKEL (reference sequence). The V gene end was trimmed by 0 bases and the J gene end by 2 bases; junction bases not matched to a gene: 6. CDR3 coding DNA: TGTGCCAGCAGCCAAGATACCAGCGGGGGTACCTACAATGAGCAGTTCTTC. Amino acid sequence: CASSQDTSGGTYNEQFF.

The gene calls are TRBV27 and TRBJ1-6; tentative D call: TRBD1 (5 bases). In germline, CDR1 is MNHEY, CDR2 SMNVEV (reference sequence). The ends were cut back, 3 bases at V and 7 bases at J, with 10 bases in the middle. The CDR3 is made up of 14 amino acids. The CDR3 nucleotides read TGTGCCAGCAGTTTTGACAGACACAATTCACCCCTCCACTTT. As protein: CASSFDRHNSPLHF.

DNA of the CDR3: TGTGCCACCAGTGACTCGGACAGGGCTGACTATGGCTACACCTTC. Translation gives CATSDSDRADYGYTF. The chain joins TRBV24-1 to TRBJ1-2; TRBD1 matches at 8 bases. Trimming at V came to 4 bases and at J to 3 bases, leaving 6 bases not matched to a gene. The CDR3 is made up of 15 amino acids. The germline gives CDR1 KGHDR, CDR2 SFDVKD.

The rearrangement uses TRBV19 and TRBJ1-1; the match to TRBD1 covers 10 bases. Looked up from germline, CDR1 is LNHDA and CDR2 is SQIVND (reference sequence). The V and J ends lost 5 bases and 5 bases, in that order; junction bases with no gene match: 11. The CDR3 has 16 amino acids. DNA of the CDR3: TGTGCCAGTAGTCCCACCGGGACAGGGGTTAAAACTGAAGCTTTCTTT. Encoded protein: CASSPTGTGVKTEAFF.